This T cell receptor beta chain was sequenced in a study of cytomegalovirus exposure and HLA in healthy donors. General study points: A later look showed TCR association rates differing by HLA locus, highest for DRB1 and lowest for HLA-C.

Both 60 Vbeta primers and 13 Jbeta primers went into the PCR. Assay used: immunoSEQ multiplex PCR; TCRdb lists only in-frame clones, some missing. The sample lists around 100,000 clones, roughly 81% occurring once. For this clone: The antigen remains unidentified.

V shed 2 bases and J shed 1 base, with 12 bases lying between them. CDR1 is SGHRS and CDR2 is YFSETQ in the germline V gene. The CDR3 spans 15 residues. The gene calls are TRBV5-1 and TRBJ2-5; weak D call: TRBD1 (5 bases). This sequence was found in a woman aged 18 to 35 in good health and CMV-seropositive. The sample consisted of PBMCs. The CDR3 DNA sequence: TGCGCCAGCAGCTTTGGTGGGGCGGCCCAAGAGACCCAGTACTTC. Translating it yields CASSFGGAAQETQYF.